The T cell receptor beta chain described here comes from a study of blood T cell repertoires in COVID-19. Study information: T cells, B-cell-depleted T cells, or PBMCs supplied cDNA or gDNA.

Original methodology: Nucleated cell number was recorded as an estimate derived from reference gene primer amplification. The protocol was immunoSEQ multiplex PCR, while the TCRdb copy is restricted to in-frame clones and leaves out a portion. The V and J calls and clone size were taken over from that table, and D and trimming were inferred from the DNA. The data contain roughly 200,000 clones, around 84% of them singletons. CDR1 and CDR2 (germline): LNHDA, SQIVND (reference sequence). V was cut by 5 bases and J by 3 bases, with 13 bases left in between. CDR3 length: 15 residues. The sequence was collected from a woman aged 25 to 45 who had been exposed to COVID-19. This chain connects TRBV19 to TRBJ2-2; possible D gene TRBD2, 6 bases. Sequencing was carried out using PBMCs or T cells enriched from blood (not recorded which). CDR3 nucleotide sequence: TGTGCCAGTAGTGGGACCTGGGGGGACACCGGGGAGCTGTTTTTT. It yields the protein CASSGTWGDTGELFF.